One T cell receptor beta chain is described in this entry. This sample was included in a study of blood T cell repertoires in COVID-19. Sequenced by immunoSEQ multiplex PCR; TCRdb stores in-frame clones only, minus some. This sample has 150,000 to 200,000 clones, with roughly 82% found just once. Germline V gives CDR1 LGHDT, CDR2 YNNKEL (reference sequence). The trim removed 4 bases at V and 5 bases at J, leaving 5 bases unmatched. The CDR3 runs 14 residues. Sequencing was carried out using peripheral blood. The TCR was taken from a woman in her 70s with acute or convalescent COVID-19. V gene TRBV3-1 (or the pseudogene TRBV3-2) combines with J gene TRBJ2-1, with 7 bases matching TRBD1. The CDR3 DNA reads as TGTGCCAGCAGCCCGTGGGACAGAAACAATGAGCAGTTCTTC. Translating it yields CASSPWDRNNEQFF.